The T cell receptor (beta chain) under discussion was sequenced for a study of blood T cell repertoires in COVID-19. Cohort 3 recovered donors had two negative PCRs, clearance, or symptom resolution. Produced via immunoSEQ multiplex PCR; TCRdb's table is partial and in-frame only. Of fewer than 300,000 clones in the sample, 75% to 95% were seen once. CDR1 and CDR2 from the germline V gene are MDHEN and SYDVKM. This CDR3 region has 16 residues. V lost 5 bases and J 2 bases, leaving 15 bases between the germline ends. V usage is TRBV28 and J usage is TRBJ1-4, with D possibly TRBD1 on 5 matching bases. This receptor was identified in a woman aged 25 to 45 who had recovered from COVID-19. Source material: PBMCs or T cells enriched from blood (not recorded which). The DNA for the CDR3 is TGTGCCAGCAGTACGCCTGGGGGGTCCACTAATGAAAAACTGTTTTTT. It yields the protein CASSTPGGSTNEKLFF.